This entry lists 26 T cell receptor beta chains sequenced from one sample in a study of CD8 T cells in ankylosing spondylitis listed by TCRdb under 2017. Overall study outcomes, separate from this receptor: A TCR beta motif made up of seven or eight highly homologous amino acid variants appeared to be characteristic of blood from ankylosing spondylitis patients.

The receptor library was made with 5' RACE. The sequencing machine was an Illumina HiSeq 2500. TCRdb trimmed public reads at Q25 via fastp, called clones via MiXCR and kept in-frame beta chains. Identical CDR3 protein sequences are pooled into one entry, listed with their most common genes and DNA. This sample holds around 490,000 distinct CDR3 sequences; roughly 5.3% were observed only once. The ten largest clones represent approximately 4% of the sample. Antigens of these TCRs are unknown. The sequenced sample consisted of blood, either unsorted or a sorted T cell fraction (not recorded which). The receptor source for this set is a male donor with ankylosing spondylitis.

CDR3 nucleotides: TGTGCCACGGCCGTGGGACGGGTTGCGGAGACCCAGTACTTC. Translated: CATAVGRVAETQYF. The chain uses TRBV15 and TRBJ2-5; D may be TRBD1 or TRBD2 (5 bases each). Germline V CDR1 and CDR2: LNHNV, YYDKDF (reference sequence). The CDR3 is made up of 14 amino acids. The V and J ends lost 9 bases and 5 bases respectively, with 19 bases between them. The entire variable domain, with the rest obtained from reference TRBV15 and TRBJ2-5, is as follows: DAMVIQNPRYQVTQFGKPVTLSCSQTLNHNVMYWYQQKSSQAPKLLFHYYDKDFNNEADTPDNFQSRRPNTSFCFLDIRSPGLGDTAMYLCATAVGRVAETQYFGPGTRLLVL.

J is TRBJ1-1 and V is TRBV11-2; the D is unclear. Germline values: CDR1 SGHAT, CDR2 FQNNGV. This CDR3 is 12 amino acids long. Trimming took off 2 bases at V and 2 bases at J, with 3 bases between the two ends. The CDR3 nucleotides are TGTGCCAGCAGCTTAATCAACACTGAAGCTTTCTTT. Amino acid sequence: CASSLINTEAFF.

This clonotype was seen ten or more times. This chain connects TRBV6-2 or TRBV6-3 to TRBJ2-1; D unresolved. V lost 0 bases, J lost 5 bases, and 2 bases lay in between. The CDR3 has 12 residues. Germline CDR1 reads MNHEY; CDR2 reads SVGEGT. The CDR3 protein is CASSYSHNEQFF. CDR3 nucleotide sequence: TGTGCCAGCAGTTACTCGCACAATGAGCAGTTCTTC.

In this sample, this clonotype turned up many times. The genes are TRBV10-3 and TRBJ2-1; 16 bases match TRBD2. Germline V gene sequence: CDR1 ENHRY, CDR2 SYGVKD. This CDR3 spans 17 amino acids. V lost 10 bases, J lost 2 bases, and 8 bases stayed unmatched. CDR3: CATGTSGGAQAYNEQFF. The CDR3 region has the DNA TGTGCCACTGGGACTAGCGGGGGGGCCCAGGCCTACAATGAGCAGTTCTTC.

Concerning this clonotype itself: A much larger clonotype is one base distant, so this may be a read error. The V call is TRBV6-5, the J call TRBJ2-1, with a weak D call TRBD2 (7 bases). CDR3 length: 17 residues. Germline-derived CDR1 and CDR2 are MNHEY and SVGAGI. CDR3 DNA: TGTGCCAGAAGTTACCCCGGGGGGCGGGGGCACTACAATGAGCAGTTCTTC. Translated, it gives CARSYPGGRGHYNEQFF.

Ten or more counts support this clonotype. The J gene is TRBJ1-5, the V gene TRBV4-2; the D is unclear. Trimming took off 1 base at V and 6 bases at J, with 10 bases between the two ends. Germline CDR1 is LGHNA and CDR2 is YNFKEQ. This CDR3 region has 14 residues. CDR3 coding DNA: TGTGCCAGCAGCCAAGGGACCCGAGGTCAGCCCCAGCATTTT. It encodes CASSQGTRGQPQHF.

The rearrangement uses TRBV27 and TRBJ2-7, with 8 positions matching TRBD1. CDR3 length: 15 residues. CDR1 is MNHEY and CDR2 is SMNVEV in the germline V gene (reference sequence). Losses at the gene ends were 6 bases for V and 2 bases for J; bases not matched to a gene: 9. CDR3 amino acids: CASSERAGGTYEQYF. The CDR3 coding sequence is TGTGCCAGCAGCGAGAGGGCAGGGGGCACCTACGAGCAGTACTTC.

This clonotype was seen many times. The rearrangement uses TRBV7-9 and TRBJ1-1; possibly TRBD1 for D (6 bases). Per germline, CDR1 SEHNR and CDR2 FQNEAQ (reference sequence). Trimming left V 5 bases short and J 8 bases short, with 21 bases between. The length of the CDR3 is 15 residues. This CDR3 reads CASSHTGRRPLEAFF. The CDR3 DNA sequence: TGTGCCAGCAGCCATACAGGGCGACGGCCACTGGAAGCTTTCTTT. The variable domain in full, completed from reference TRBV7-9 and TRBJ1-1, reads DTGVSQNPRHKITKRGQNVTFRCDPISEHNRLYWYRQTLGQGPEFLTYFQNEAQLEKSRLLSDRFSAERPKGSFSTLEIQRTEQGDSAMYLCASSHTGRRPLEAFFGQGTRLTVV.

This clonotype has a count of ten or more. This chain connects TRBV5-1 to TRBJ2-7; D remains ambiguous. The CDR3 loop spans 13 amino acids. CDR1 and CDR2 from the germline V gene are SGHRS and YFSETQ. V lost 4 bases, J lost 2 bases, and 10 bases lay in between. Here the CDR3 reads CASSVQEPYEQYF. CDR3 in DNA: TGCGCCAGCAGCGTCCAGGAACCCTACGAGCAGTACTTC.

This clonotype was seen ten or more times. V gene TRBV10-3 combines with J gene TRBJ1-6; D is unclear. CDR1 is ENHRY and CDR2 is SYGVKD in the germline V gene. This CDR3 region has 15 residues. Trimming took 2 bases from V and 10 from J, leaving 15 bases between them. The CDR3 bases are TGTGCCATCAGTGAGGGCCCCGAGTTGGGATCACCCCTCCACTTT. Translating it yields CAISEGPELGSPLHF.

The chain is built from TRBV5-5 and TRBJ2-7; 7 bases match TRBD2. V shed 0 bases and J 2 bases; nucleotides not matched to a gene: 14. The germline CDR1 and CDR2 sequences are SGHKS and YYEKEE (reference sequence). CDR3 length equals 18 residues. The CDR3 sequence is CASSLAKGKVAGTYEQYF. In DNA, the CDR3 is TGTGCCAGCAGCTTGGCCAAGGGGAAGGTAGCGGGTACCTACGAGCAGTACTTC. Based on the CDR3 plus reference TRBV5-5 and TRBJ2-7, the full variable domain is DAGVTQSPTHLIKTRGQQVTLRCSPISGHKSVSWYQQVLGQGPQFIFQYYEKEERGRGNFPDRFSARQFPNYSSELNVNALLLGDSALYLCASSLAKGKVAGTYEQYFGPGTRLTVT.

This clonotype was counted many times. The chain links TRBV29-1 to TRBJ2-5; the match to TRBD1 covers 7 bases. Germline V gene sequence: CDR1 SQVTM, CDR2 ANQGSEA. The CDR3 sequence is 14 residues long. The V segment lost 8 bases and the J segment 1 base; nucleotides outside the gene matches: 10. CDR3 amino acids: CSFRGQSRQETQYF. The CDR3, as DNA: TGCAGCTTCAGGGGACAGAGTCGCCAAGAGACCCAGTACTTC.

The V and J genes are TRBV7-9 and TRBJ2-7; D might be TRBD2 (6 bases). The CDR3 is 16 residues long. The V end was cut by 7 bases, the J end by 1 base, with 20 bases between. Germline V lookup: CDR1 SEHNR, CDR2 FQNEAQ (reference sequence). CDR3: CASTVTGTQRSYEQYF. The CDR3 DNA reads TGTGCCAGCACCGTAACCGGGACTCAGCGGTCCTACGAGCAGTACTTC.

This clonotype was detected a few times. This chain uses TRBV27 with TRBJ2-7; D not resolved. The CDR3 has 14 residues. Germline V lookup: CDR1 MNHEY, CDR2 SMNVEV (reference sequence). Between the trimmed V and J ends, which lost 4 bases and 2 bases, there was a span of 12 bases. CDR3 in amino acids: CASSSPLEPYEQYF. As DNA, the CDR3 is TGTGCCAGCAGTTCCCCCTTGGAGCCCTACGAGCAGTACTTC.

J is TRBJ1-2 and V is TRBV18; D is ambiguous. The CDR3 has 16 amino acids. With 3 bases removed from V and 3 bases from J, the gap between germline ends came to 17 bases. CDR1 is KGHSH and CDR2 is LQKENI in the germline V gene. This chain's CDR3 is CASSPTEGLWDYGYTF. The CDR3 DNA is TGTGCCAGCTCACCCACAGAAGGCCTATGGGACTATGGCTACACCTTC.

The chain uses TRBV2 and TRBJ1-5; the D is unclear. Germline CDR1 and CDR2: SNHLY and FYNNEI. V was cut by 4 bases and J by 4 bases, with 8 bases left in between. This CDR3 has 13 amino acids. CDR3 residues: CASSGGQNQPQHF. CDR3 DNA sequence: TGTGCCAGCAGTGGGGGTCAAAATCAGCCCCAGCATTTT.

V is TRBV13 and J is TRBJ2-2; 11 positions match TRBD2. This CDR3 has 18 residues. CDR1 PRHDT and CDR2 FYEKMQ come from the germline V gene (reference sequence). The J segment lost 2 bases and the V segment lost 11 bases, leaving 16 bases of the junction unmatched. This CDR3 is CAFSLRTSGSLNTGELFF. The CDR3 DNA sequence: TGTGCCTTCAGTTTGAGGACTAGCGGGTCCTTAAACACCGGGGAGCTGTTTTTT.

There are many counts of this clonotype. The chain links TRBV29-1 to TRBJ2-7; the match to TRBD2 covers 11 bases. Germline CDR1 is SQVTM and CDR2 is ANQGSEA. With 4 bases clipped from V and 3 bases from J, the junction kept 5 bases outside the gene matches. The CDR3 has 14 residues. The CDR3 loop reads CSVALLAGVYEQYF. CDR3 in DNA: TGCAGCGTTGCCCTACTAGCGGGAGTCTACGAGCAGTACTTC.

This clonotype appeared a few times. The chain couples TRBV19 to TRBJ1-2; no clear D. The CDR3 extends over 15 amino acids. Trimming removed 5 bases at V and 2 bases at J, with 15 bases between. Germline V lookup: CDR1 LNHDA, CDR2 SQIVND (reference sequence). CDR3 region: CASSLYHSLNYGYTF. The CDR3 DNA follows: TGTGCCAGTAGTTTATACCACAGCCTAAACTATGGCTACACCTTC. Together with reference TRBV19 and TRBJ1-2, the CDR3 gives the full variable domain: DGGITQSPKYLFRKEGQNVTLSCEQNLNHDAMYWYRQDPGQGLRLIYYSQIVNDFQKGDIAEGYSVSREKKESFPLTVTSAQKNPTAFYLCASSLYHSLNYGYTFGSGTRLTVV.

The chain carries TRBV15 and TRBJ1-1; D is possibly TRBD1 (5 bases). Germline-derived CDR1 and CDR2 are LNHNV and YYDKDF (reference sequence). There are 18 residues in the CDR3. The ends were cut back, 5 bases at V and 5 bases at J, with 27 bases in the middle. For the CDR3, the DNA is TGTGCCACCAGCCAAGGCATAGATTTTGGGGACCGGCGGACTGAAGCTTTCTTT. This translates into CATSQGIDFGDRRTEAFF.

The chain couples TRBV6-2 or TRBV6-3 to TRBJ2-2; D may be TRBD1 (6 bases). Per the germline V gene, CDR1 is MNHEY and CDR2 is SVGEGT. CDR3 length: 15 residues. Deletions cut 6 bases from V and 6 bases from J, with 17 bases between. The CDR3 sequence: CASRSPGRGSGELFF. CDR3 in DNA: TGTGCCAGCAGATCCCCAGGCAGGGGTTCCGGGGAGCTGTTTTTT.

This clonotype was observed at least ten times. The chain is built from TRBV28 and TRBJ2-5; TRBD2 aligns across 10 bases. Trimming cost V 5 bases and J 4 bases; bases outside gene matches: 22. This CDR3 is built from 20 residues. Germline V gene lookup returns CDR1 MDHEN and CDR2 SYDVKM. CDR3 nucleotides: TGTGCCAGCAGTCTCCAGCTAACCGGGACTAGCGAGACCACAGGAGAGACCCAGTACTTC. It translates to CASSLQLTGTSETTGETQYF.

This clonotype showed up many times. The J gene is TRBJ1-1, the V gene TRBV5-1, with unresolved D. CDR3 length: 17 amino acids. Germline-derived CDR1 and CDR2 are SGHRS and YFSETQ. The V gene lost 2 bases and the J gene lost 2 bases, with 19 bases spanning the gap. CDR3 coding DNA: TGCGCCAGCAGCTTTGACGCGCACAGAGACTTTAACACTGAAGCTTTCTTT. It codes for CASSFDAHRDFNTEAFF.

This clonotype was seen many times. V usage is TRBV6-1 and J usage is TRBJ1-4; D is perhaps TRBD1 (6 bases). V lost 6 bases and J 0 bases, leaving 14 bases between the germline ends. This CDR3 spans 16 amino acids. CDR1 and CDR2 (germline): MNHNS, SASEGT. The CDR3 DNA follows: TGTGCCAGCAGGACAACAGGGAATCCAACTAATGAAAAACTGTTTTTT. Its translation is CASRTTGNPTNEKLFF.

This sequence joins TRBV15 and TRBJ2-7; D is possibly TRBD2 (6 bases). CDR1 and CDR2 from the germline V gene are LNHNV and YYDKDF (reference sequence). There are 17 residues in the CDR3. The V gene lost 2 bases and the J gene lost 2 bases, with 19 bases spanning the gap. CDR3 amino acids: CATSRLHGGQSAYEQYF. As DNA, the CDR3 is TGTGCCACCAGCAGACTGCATGGAGGGCAATCAGCCTACGAGCAGTACTTC.

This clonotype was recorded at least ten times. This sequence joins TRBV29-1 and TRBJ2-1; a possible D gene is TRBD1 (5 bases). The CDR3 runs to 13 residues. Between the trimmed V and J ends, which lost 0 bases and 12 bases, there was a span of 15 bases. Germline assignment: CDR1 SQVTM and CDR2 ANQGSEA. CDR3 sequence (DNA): TGCAGCGTTGAAGACAGTGGACAAAAGGGGCAGTTCTTC. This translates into CSVEDSGQKGQFF.